This T cell receptor (beta chain) is from a study of T cell responses to AZD1222 COVID-19 vaccine. Here immunoSEQ multiplex PCR was the method, and the copy in TCRdb shows in-frame clones only, minus some. The profile covers around 130,000 clones, with 93% appearing a single time and 5% to 6.5% taken by the ten largest. The TCR was taken from an adult in good health. Specimen: peripheral blood, collected on day 0 of AZD1222 vaccination.

The CDR3 protein is CASSLIGENYGYTF. CDR3 sequence (DNA): TGTGCCAGCAGCTTAATTGGGGAGAACTATGGCTACACCTTC. This chain connects TRBV5-6 to TRBJ1-2; D is unresolved. This CDR3 spans 14 amino acids. The V gene's germline CDR1 is SGHDT and CDR2 YYEEEE. V lost 2 bases and J 2 bases, leaving 10 bases between the germline ends.